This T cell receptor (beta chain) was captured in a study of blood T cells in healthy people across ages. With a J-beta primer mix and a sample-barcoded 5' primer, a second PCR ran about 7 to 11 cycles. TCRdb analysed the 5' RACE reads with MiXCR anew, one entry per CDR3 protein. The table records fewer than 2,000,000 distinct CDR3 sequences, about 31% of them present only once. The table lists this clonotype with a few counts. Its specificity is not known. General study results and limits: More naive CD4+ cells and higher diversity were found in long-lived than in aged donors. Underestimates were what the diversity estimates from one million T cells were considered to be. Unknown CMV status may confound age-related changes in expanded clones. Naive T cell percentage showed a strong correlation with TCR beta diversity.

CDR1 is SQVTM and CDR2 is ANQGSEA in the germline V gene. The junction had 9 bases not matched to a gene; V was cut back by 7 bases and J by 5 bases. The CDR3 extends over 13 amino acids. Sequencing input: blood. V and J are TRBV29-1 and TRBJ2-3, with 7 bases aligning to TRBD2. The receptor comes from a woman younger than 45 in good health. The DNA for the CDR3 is TGCAGCGACAGCGGGACCCGCGGAGATACGCAGTATTTT. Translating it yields CSDSGTRGDTQYF.